The clone carrying this T cell receptor beta chain was seen many times. What it binds is unknown. The data are from a study of CD8+CD57+ T cells in acquired aplastic anemia. Whole-study context: On average, healthy donors gave some 11 million reads for CD4+ cells. Study-wide findings and caveats: A set of approximately 29 CD8+ CDR3 sequences was shared between patients and controls, and these sequences appeared highly expressed in patients.

The TCR beta profiling, which covered VDJ combination and CDR3 sequence, was carried out using genomic DNA as the template. TCRdb passed the reads through MiXCR, listing each CDR3 protein once. Here the sample spans about 170,000 distinct CDR3 sequences, around 45% being singletons. The length of the CDR3 is 14 residues. Trimming took 0 bases from V and 7 from J; bases not matched to a gene: 2. CDR1 and CDR2 from the germline V gene are SGHDT and YYEEEE. The chain is built from TRBV5-6 and TRBJ2-7; TRBD2 aligns across 12 bases. Sequencing was done on a sample of sorted CD4+, CD8+, or CD8+CD57+ T cells (not recorded which) from PBMCs. The sequence came from a human donor in good health. The CDR3 DNA sequence: TGTGCCAGCAGCTTGGGGACTAGCGGGACAGAGCAGTACTTC. Its translation is CASSLGTSGTEQYF.